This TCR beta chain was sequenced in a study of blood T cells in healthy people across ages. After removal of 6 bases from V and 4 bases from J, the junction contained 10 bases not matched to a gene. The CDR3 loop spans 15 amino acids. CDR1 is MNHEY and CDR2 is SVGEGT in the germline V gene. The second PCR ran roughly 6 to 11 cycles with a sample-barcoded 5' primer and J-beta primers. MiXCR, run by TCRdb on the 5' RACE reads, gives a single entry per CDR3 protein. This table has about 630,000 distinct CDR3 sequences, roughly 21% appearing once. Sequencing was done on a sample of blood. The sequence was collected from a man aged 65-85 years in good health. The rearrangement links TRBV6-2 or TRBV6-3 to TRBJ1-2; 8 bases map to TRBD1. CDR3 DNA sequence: TGTGCCAGCAGCCCGGACAGGGCCCGCACCTATGGCTACACCTTC. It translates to CASSPDRARTYGYTF.